This TCR beta chain comes out of a study of post-analysis software for immune sequencing data. Whole-study results and caveats: Samples from one preparation batch, clustered by F measure, grouped strongly together.

Prepared TCR beta cDNA libraries contained unique molecular identifiers. TCRdb ran MiXCR on the PCR reads and lists one entry per CDR3 protein. The data contain approximately 180,000 distinct CDR3 sequences, around 28% of them seen just once; the ten biggest clones take up about 1.4%. This clonotype was picked up many times. The antigen is undetermined. Sequenced sample: blood. This TCR was recovered from a girl between 10 and 17 years old with multiple sclerosis.

Here the CDR3 DNA reads TGTGCCAGCAGCTTGGGACCAGTGGACTATGGCTACACCTTC. It translates to CASSLGPVDYGYTF. The V and J genes are TRBV5-6 and TRBJ1-2, with no clear D. The V end was cut by 0 bases, the J end by 3 bases, with 9 bases between. This CDR3 contains 14 residues. Germline-derived CDR1 and CDR2 are SGHDT and YYEEEE.